The table lists the clone carrying this T cell receptor (beta chain) with a few counts. Its antigen is undetermined. It was via CD45RO/CCR7/CD25/CD127/CD95/CD27 that CD4+ naive, central memory, regulatory and stem cell-like memory cells were sorted. This specimen comes from a study of beta chain features in type 1 diabetes. Study overall: All samples combined gave under 110,000,000 sorted cells for examination. Study findings and constraints: Possibly, sequencing cDNA over-represented cells that had high TCR expression levels.

The investigators reverse transcribed all of the isolated RNA, so they sequenced expressed TCRB transcripts. Some 4 million reads on average were seen across naive, central memory and regulatory T cell samples. Libraries were prepared by immunoSEQ multiplex PCR; TCRdb keeps only in-frame clonotypes and omits some of them. Of some 410,000 clones listed, around 10% were seen once; the top ten hold more than 0.045%. Germline values: CDR1 SEHNR, CDR2 FQNEAQ (reference sequence). CDR3 length: 15 amino acids. V was trimmed by 5 bases and J by 4 bases, leaving 12 bases between them. The chain carries TRBV7-9 and TRBJ2-6; D call uncertain. The sample consisted of naive CD4+ T cells from blood. This clonotype was obtained from a woman younger than 30 in good health. The CDR3 coding sequence is TGTGCCAGCAGCCTCCCACGGCTGGGGGCCAACGTCCTGACTTTC. Translation gives CASSLPRLGANVLTF.